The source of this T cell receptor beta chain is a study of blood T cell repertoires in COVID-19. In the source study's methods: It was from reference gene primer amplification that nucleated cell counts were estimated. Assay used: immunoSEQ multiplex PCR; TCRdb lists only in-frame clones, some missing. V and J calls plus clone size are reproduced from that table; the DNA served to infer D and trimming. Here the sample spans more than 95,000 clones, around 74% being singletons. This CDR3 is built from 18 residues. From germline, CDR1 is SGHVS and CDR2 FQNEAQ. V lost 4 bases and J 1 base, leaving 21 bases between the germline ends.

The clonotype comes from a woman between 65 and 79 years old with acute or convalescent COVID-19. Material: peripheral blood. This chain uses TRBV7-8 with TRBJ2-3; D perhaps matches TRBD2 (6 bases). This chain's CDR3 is CASSSGTVSRLGTDTQYF. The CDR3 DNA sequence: TGTGCCAGCAGCTCCGGGACTGTCAGTCGCTTAGGCACAGATACGCAGTATTTT.